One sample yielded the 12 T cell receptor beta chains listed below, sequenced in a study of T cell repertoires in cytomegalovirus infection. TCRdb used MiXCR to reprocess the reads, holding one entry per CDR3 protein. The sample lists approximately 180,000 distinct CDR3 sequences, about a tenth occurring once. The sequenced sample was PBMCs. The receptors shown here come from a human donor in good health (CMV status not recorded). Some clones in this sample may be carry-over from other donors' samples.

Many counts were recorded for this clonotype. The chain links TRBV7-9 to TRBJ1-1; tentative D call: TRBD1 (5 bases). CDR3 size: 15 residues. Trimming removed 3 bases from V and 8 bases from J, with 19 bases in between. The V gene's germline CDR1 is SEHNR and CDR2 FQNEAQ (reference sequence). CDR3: CASSLGWGGIGEAFF. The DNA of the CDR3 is TGTGCCAGCAGCTTGGGGTGGGGGGGGATCGGCGAAGCTTTCTTT. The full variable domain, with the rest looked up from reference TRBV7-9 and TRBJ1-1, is DTGVSQNPRHKITKRGQNVTFRCDPISEHNRLYWYRQTLGQGPEFLTYFQNEAQLEKSRLLSDRFSAERPKGSFSTLEIQRTEQGDSAMYLCASSLGWGGIGEAFFGQGTRLTVV.

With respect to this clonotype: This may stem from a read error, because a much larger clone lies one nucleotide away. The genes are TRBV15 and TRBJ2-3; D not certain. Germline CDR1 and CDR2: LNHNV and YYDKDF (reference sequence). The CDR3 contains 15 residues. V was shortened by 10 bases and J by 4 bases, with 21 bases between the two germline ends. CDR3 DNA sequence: TGTGCCATAAAACAGTCGCCCACAGATTCAGATACGCAGTATTTT. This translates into CAIKQSPTDSDTQYF.

CDR3: CASSRITSGGYNEQFF. The CDR3 DNA follows: TGCGCCAGCAGCAGGATTACTAGCGGGGGTTACAATGAGCAGTTCTTC. The chain employs TRBV5-1 and TRBJ2-1; 11 positions match TRBD2. The CDR3 is 16 residues long. Germline CDR1 SGHRS, CDR2 YFSETQ. J lost 4 bases, V lost 4 bases, and 7 bases had no gene match.

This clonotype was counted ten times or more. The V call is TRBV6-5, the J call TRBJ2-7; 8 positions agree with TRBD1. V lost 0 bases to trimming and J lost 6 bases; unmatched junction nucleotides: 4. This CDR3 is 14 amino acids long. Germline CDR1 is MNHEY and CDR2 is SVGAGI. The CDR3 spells CASSYSDRASEQYF. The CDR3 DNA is TGTGCCAGCAGTTACTCGGACAGGGCATCCGAGCAGTACTTC.

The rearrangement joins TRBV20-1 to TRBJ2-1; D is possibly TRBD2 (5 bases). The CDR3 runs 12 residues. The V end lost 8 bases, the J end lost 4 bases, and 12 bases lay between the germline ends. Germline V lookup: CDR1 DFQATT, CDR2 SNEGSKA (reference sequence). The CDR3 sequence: CSPPDLYNEQFF. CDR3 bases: TGCAGTCCCCCGGACTTGTACAATGAGCAGTTCTTC.

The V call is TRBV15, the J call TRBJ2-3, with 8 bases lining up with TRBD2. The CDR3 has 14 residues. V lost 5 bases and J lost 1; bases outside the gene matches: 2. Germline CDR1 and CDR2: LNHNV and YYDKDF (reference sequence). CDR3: CATSPGLGTDTQYF. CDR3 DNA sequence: TGTGCCACCAGCCCGGGACTAGGCACAGATACGCAGTATTTT.

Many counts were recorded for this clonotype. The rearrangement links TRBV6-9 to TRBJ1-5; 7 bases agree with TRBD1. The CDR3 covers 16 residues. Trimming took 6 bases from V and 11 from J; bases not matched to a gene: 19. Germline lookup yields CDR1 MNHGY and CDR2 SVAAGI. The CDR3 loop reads CASSKKGQTLSNSQHF. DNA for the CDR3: TGTGCCAGCAGCAAAAAGGGACAGACCCTTAGTAATTCCCAGCATTTT.

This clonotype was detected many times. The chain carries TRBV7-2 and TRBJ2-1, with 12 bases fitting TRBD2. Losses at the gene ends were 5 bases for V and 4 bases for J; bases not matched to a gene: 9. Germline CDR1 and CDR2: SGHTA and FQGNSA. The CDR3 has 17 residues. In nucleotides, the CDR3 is TGTGCCAGCAGCCCGGCTAGCGGGGGGGCGTCTTACAATGAGCAGTTCTTC. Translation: CASSPASGGASYNEQFF.

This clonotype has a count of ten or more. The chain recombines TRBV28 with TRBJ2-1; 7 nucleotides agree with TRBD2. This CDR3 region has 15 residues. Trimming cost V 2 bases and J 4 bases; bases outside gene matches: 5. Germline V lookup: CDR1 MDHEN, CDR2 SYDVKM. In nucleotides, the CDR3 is TGTGCCAGCAGTTTAGTGGGAGGGCGGTACAATGAGCAGTTCTTC. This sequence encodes CASSLVGGRYNEQFF.

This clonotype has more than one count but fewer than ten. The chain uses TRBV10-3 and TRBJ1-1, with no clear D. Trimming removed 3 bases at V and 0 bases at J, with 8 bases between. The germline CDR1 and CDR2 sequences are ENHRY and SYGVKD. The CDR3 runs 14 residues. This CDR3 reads CAISDTALNTEAFF. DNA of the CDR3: TGTGCCATCAGTGACACAGCTCTGAACACTGAAGCTTTCTTT.

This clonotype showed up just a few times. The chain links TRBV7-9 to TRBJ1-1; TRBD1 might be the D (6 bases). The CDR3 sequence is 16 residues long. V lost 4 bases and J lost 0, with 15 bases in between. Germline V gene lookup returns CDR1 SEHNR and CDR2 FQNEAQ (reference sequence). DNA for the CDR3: TGTGCCAGCAGCTCCCCGCCGGGACACCTGAACACTGAAGCTTTCTTT. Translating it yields CASSSPPGHLNTEAFF.

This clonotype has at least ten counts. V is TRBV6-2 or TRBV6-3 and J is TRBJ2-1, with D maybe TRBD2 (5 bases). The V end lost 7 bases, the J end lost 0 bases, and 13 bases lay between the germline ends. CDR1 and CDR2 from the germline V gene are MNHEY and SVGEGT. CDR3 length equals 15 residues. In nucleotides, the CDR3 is TGTGCCAGCAAAACTAGAAGGAGCTCCTACAATGAGCAGTTCTTC. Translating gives CASKTRRSSYNEQFF.